This is a list of T cell receptor beta chains from one sample in a study of CD8+CD57+ T cells in acquired aplastic anemia. In TCRdb, the reads were re-called with MiXCR into one record per CDR3 protein. This table has about 160,000 distinct CDR3 sequences, 60% to 80% appearing once. The sample consisted of sorted CD4+, CD8+, or CD8+CD57+ T cells (not recorded which) from PBMCs. The origin of the receptors is a human donor with aplastic anemia. Both conserved end residues are part of each CDR3. D genes are given only for firm matches. Clone size is not always given. Where it is, it says once, few, many or a class for expanded clones.

V: TRBV7-9
J: TRBJ1-1
size: -
D: -
DNA: TGTGCCAGCAGCTTAGAGGGTGACACTGAAGCTTTCTTT
CDR3: CASSLEGDTEAFF

V: TRBV24-1
J: TRBJ2-3
size: -
D: TRBD2
DNA: TGTGCCACCAGCTTTAGCGGGGACACCACAGATACGCAGTATTTT
CDR3: CATSFSGDTTDTQYF

V: TRBV20-1
J: TRBJ2-1
size: many
D: TRBD2
DNA: TGCAGTGCTAGAGCGATTGATGAGCGGGAGGGGAGCTCCTACAATGAGCAGTTCTTC
CDR3: CSARAIDEREGSSYNEQFF

V: TRBV10-3
J: TRBJ2-5
size: once
D: -
DNA: TGTGCCATCAATCCAGGGGGGGTACAAGAGACCCAGTACTTC
CDR3: CAINPGGVQETQYF

V: TRBV25-1
J: TRBJ1-2
size: -
D: TRBD1
DNA: TGTGCCAGCAGTGGGGGACAGGCACTTTTGAACTATGGCTACACCTTC
CDR3: CASSGGQALLNYGYTF

V: TRBV24-1
J: TRBJ2-6
size: -
D: -
DNA: TGTGCCACCAGTGATTTCAAGCGCGGGGCCAACGTCCTGACTTTC
CDR3: CATSDFKRGANVLTF

V: TRBV6-4
J: TRBJ2-1
size: many
D: TRBD1
DNA: TGTGCCAGCAGTGACTCCGGTCGGGACAGGGGGCCCGATGAGCAGTTCTTC
CDR3: CASSDSGRDRGPDEQFF

V: TRBV20-1
J: TRBJ1-1
size: -
D: -
DNA: TGCAGTGCTAAAGTTATAGGGCTGGACACTGAAGCTTTCTTT
CDR3: CSAKVIGLDTEAFF

V: TRBV6-1
J: TRBJ1-1
size: -
D: -
DNA: TGTGCCAGCAGGACCCTGTGGGGGGCTGGGACTGAAGCTTTCTTT
CDR3: CASRTLWGAGTEAFF

V: TRBV20-1
J: TRBJ2-5
size: -
D: TRBD2
DNA: TGCAGTGCTTGGGGACTAGCGGGGGGGTTCTACCAAGAGACCCAGTACTTC
CDR3: CSAWGLAGGFYQETQYF

V: TRBV10-3
J: TRBJ2-7
size: -
D: -
DNA: TGTGCCATCTCGAAGAGGACACCGAGCTCCTACGAGCAGTACTTC
CDR3: CAISKRTPSSYEQYF

V: TRBV10-3
J: TRBJ2-7
size: few
D: -
DNA: TGTGCCATCAGCTCGGGGGACGGCAGCTCCTACGAGCAGTACTTC
CDR3: CAISSGDGSSYEQYF

V: TRBV29-1
J: TRBJ2-5
size: -
D: -
DNA: TGCAGCGTTGACGGCCCGGGAGAGATAGGGACCCAGTACTTC
CDR3: CSVDGPGEIGTQYF

V: TRBV7-9
J: TRBJ2-7
size: -
D: TRBD1
DNA: TGTGCCATTCTTATACCGGGGCAGGGGGAAAGATACGAGCAGTACTTC
CDR3: CAILIPGQGERYEQYF

V: TRBV15
J: TRBJ1-6
size: few
D: -
DNA: TGTGCCACCAGCAGAGGATCGAATTCACCCCTCCACTTT
CDR3: CATSRGSNSPLHF

V: TRBV6-2/TRBV6-3
J: TRBJ2-1
size: -
D: -
DNA: TGTGCCAGCAGCCTGACGGATAACAATGAGCAGTTCTTC
CDR3: CASSLTDNNEQFF

V: TRBV10-3
J: TRBJ2-3
size: -
D: TRBD2
DNA: TGTGCCTGCAGTGACTCGGCGGGGGGGCCAGATACGCATTATTTT
CDR3: CACSDSAGGPDTHYF

V: TRBV2
J: TRBJ2-1
size: few
D: TRBD2
DNA: TGTGCCAGCAGTGAACAGGGACTAGAAAACAATGAGCAGTTCTTC
CDR3: CASSEQGLENNEQFF

V: TRBV10-2
J: TRBJ2-2
size: -
D: TRBD2
DNA: TGCGCCAGCCGGGGAGGGGAAGCCGGGGAGCTGTTTTTT
CDR3: CASRGGEAGELFF

V: TRBV5-6
J: TRBJ2-1
size: -
D: TRBD1
DNA: TGTGCCAGCAGCTTGGATTTTAGGACAGGGAATTCCTACAATGAGCAGTTCTTC
CDR3: CASSLDFRTGNSYNEQFF

V: TRBV7-3
J: TRBJ2-2
size: -
D: -
DNA: TGTGCCAGCAGCCTCAACAACGGGGAGCTGTTTTTT
CDR3: CASSLNNGELFF

V: TRBV15
J: TRBJ1-1
size: -
D: -
DNA: TGTGCCACCAGCAGAGAGGTGGCTGAAGCTTTCTTT
CDR3: CATSREVAEAFF

V: TRBV20-1
J: TRBJ1-5
size: -
D: -
DNA: TGCAGTGCTCTTGGGTTCTCGGGGTCGGACCAGCCCCAGCATTTT
CDR3: CSALGFSGSDQPQHF

V: TRBV7-2
J: TRBJ2-6
size: -
D: -
DNA: TGTGCCAGCAGCTATGATACAGCGGGGGCCAACGTCCTGACTTTC
CDR3: CASSYDTAGANVLTF

V: TRBV6-1
J: TRBJ1-1
size: many
D: TRBD1
DNA: TGTGCCAGCAGTGAAGCCTCGGGACAGGGGGCACCTGAAGCTTTCTTT
CDR3: CASSEASGQGAPEAFF

V: TRBV15
J: TRBJ1-6
size: few
D: -
DNA: TGTGCCACCAGCGGGGGACGGGGACGGACACCCCTCCACTTT
CDR3: CATSGGRGRTPLHF

V: TRBV6-1
J: TRBJ2-3
size: few
D: -
DNA: TGTGCCAGCAGTGAAGCGACGGGAGCGACAGATACGCAGTATTTT
CDR3: CASSEATGATDTQYF

V: TRBV7-9
J: TRBJ2-1
size: once
D: -
DNA: TGTGCCAGCAGTCTTACCAACCTTAGGGTCAATGAGCAGTTCTTC
CDR3: CASSLTNLRVNEQFF

V: TRBV7-2
J: TRBJ2-1
size: few
D: -
DNA: TGTGCCAGCAGCTTTCAGCGAATCAATGAGCAGTTCTTC
CDR3: CASSFQRINEQFF

V: TRBV29-1
J: TRBJ1-6
size: -
D: TRBD1
DNA: TGCAGCGTCGCCAGGACAGGGGGTTCACCCCTCCACTTT
CDR3: CSVARTGGSPLHF

V: TRBV7-2
J: TRBJ1-6
size: once
D: -
DNA: TGTGCCAGCAGCTTAGAGGGGACGGATAATTCACCCCTCCACTTT
CDR3: CASSLEGTDNSPLHF

V: TRBV20-1
J: TRBJ1-5
size: -
D: -
DNA: TGCAGTGCTTTAAGGGGGAGCAATCAGCCCCAGCATTTT
CDR3: CSALRGSNQPQHF

V: TRBV11-2
J: TRBJ1-2
size: -
D: -
DNA: TGTGCCAGCAGCTTAGAGCCGACCTATGGCTACACCTTC
CDR3: CASSLEPTYGYTF

V: TRBV2
J: TRBJ1-2
size: -
D: TRBD1
DNA: TGTGCCAGCAGCGCCGGACAGGGGGGGTCCTATGGCTACACCTTC
CDR3: CASSAGQGGSYGYTF

V: TRBV12-5
J: TRBJ2-7
size: -
D: TRBD1
DNA: TGTGCTAGTGGTTTGGGACAGGGCAATTACGAGCAGTACTTC
CDR3: CASGLGQGNYEQYF

V: TRBV10-3
J: TRBJ2-7
size: few
D: TRBD2
DNA: TGTGCCATCAGTGCCACTAGCGGGGAGAACGAGCAGTACTTC
CDR3: CAISATSGENEQYF

V: TRBV7-2
J: TRBJ1-6
size: -
D: -
DNA: TGTGCCAGCAGCTTAGTAGGCCTGCAAAATTCACCCCTCCACTTT
CDR3: CASSLVGLQNSPLHF